This entry lists 12 T cell receptor beta chains sequenced from one sample in a study of OX40 agonist ivuxolimab in advanced cancers. Clones were sequenced by immunoSEQ multiplex PCR, and TCRdb holds only the in-frame ones, with some missing. This table holds some 60,000 clones, about 86% found once. This specimen consisted of CD4+ or CD8+ T cells sorted from blood, obtained in a trial of the OX40 agonist ivuxolimab. Source of these receptors: an adult with an advanced solid tumor such as melanoma, head and neck, liver or kidney cancer.

J is TRBJ1-1 and V is TRBV7-2, with D unresolved. The germline gives CDR1 SGHTA, CDR2 FQGNSA. V was pared by 2 bases and J by 8 bases, with 6 bases between. There are 11 residues in the CDR3. The CDR3 is CASSLRVEAFF. In DNA form, the CDR3 reads TGTGCCAGCAGCTTAAGGGTCGAAGCTTTCTTT.

The chain uses TRBV6-1 and TRBJ1-3; D is undetermined. Trimming pared 0 bases from V and 2 bases from J, leaving 5 bases between. Germline V CDR1 and CDR2: MNHNS, SASEGT. The CDR3 consists of 14 residues. The CDR3 nucleotides are TGTGCCAGCAGTGAAGCAGTCCCTGGAAACACCATATATTTT. It is translated as CASSEAVPGNTIYF.

This clone was seen a single time. V gene TRBV5-6 combines with J gene TRBJ1-2, with D maybe TRBD1 (5 bases). The germline gives CDR1 SGHDT, CDR2 YYEEEE. Between the trimmed V and J ends, which lost 8 bases and 1 base, there was a span of 18 bases. The CDR3 totals 15 residues. The CDR3 loop is CASRTPSEGNYGYTF. The CDR3 DNA sequence: TGTGCCAGTCGGACACCTTCCGAGGGTAACTATGGCTACACCTTC.

CDR3 in amino acids: CAWSAWRGTVNTEAFF. In DNA, the CDR3 is TGTGCCTGGAGTGCCTGGAGAGGTACAGTGAACACTGAAGCTTTCTTT. The chain combines TRBV30 with TRBJ1-1; D remains ambiguous. The germline V and J ends were trimmed by 1 base and 0 bases, with 15 bases remaining between them. Germline V CDR1 and CDR2: GTSNPN, SVGIG (reference sequence). The CDR3 contains 16 residues.

The J gene is TRBJ2-3, the V gene TRBV28, with D possibly matching TRBD2 (5 bases). Germline loops: CDR1 MDHEN, CDR2 SYDVKM. V was trimmed by 10 bases and J by 3 bases, leaving 17 bases between them. This CDR3 spans 14 amino acids. The CDR3 reads CAINGIGLTDTQYF. The CDR3 DNA follows: TGTGCCATCAACGGGATAGGACTTACAGATACGCAGTATTTT.

The CDR3 coding sequence is TGTGCCAGCAGCTCGCCTCGGATTAGCACAGATACGCAGTATTTT. Encoded protein: CASSSPRISTDTQYF. This sequence joins TRBV11-2 and TRBJ2-3; D remains ambiguous. The CDR3 is made up of 15 amino acids. V dropped 4 bases and J dropped 0 bases, with 11 bases sitting between them. Germline V gene data show CDR1 as SGHAT and CDR2 as FQNNGV.

This clone has only one observation. The CDR3 loop reads CASSELQTGRTEAFF. The CDR3 nucleotides read TGTGCCAGCAGTGAATTACAGACTGGTCGCACTGAAGCTTTCTTT. The gene calls are TRBV2 and TRBJ1-1; no firm D call. V lost 2 bases, J lost 4 bases, and 14 bases lay in between. This CDR3 is built from 15 residues. The V gene's germline CDR1 is SNHLY and CDR2 FYNNEI.

V gene TRBV2 combines with J gene TRBJ2-1, with 10 bases lining up with TRBD1. The CDR3 length is 19 residues. The ends lost 5 bases at V and 7 bases at J; junction bases unmatched: 20. Germline values: CDR1 SNHLY, CDR2 FYNNEI. CDR3 sequence (DNA): TGTGCCAGCAGTCTCCCCCCCCTTATTCCGGGACAGGGGAAGAATGAGCAGTTCTTC. Translated, it gives CASSLPPLIPGQGKNEQFF.

This clone was seen only once. The chain combines TRBV27 with TRBJ1-6; D not certain. Per the germline V gene, CDR1 is MNHEY and CDR2 is SMNVEV (reference sequence). The CDR3 runs 15 residues. V was cut by 5 bases and J by 10 bases, with 18 bases left in between. Written as DNA, the CDR3 is TGTGCCAGCAGTGCCCCCCACGTCAAAGGGTCACCCCTCCACTTT. It encodes CASSAPHVKGSPLHF.

This clone has only one observation. The gene calls are TRBV4-3 and TRBJ2-3; unclear D gene. The length of the CDR3 is 15 residues. Germline V gene data show CDR1 as LGHNA and CDR2 as YSLEER. V lost 0 bases and J 7 bases, leaving 14 bases between the germline ends. CDR3 sequence reads: CASSQDAQDLYTQYF. Here the CDR3 DNA reads TGCGCCAGCAGCCAAGATGCTCAAGACCTCTATACGCAGTATTTT.

This clone was counted a single time. V is TRBV7-2 and J is TRBJ1-1; D call uncertain. The CDR3 length is 14 residues. V lost 2 bases to trimming and J lost 0 bases, with 7 bases between them. CDR1 is SGHTA and CDR2 is FQGNSA in the germline V gene. The CDR3: CASSLYSMNTEAFF. DNA for the CDR3: TGTGCCAGCAGCTTATACAGTATGAACACTGAAGCTTTCTTT.

The chain joins TRBV5-4 to TRBJ2-1; TRBD1 aligns across 10 bases. Looked up from germline, CDR1 is SGHNT and CDR2 is YYREEE (reference sequence). This CDR3 region has 14 residues. V was pared by 2 bases and J by 14 bases, with 10 bases of the junction left unmatched. CDR3 DNA: TGTGCCAGCAGCTTACGGACAGGGGGGGGAGAGGAGTTCTTC. This translates into CASSLRTGGGEEFF.